The table lists the clone carrying this TCR beta chain with a few counts. Its antigen is not identified. The data originate from a study of CD8 T cells in ankylosing spondylitis. The study, taken as a whole, reports: It appeared that ankylosing spondylitis blood was characterized by a TCR beta motif of several highly homologous variants. There was reportedly significant enrichment of clones that were disease-linked in matched ankylosing spondylitis synovial fluid.

TCRdb independently ran MiXCR on the 5' RACE reads; one entry per CDR3 protein. The sample carries roughly 370,000 distinct CDR3 sequences, approximately 20% recorded once. With V trimmed by 1 base and J by 6 bases, 8 bases remained unmatched. This CDR3 contains 17 residues. CDR1 SGHDT and CDR2 YYEEEE come from the germline V gene. Material for sequencing was blood, either unsorted or a sorted T cell fraction (not recorded which). This clonotype originated in a male donor with ankylosing spondylitis. This chain connects TRBV5-6 to TRBJ1-5; TRBD1 agrees at 12 bases. The CDR3 protein is CASSLWLGTGGSQPQHF. In DNA form, the CDR3 reads TGTGCCAGCAGCTTGTGGTTGGGGACAGGGGGCAGTCAGCCCCAGCATTTT.